This TCR beta chain was profiled in a study of metastatic and nonmetastatic thyroid tumors (TCRdb year 2020). Background on the whole study: Repertoires from peripheral blood and from tumor or nodule tissue samples of malignant and benign thyroid patients were compared.

The library came from PCR. The sequencer was an Illumina HiSeq 4000. High-throughput sequencing was used to profile the TCR beta-chain CDR3 region of every patient. The published analysis was carried out like this. Drawing on CDR3 differences between clinicopathological groups, the researchers built a classifier meant to tell apart patients with distant-metastatic papillary thyroid cancer. The Shannon index was used to measure repertoire diversity, and the Morisita-Horn index was used to measure how similar tumor and blood repertoires were. Starting from the raw public reads, TCRdb applied fastp trimming at Q25, assembled clones with MiXCR and retained in-frame beta chains. TCRdb's processing, not the authors' own work, is the source of the V and J calls. The sample table shows tens of thousands of clones, and about a sixth are seen once. The ten biggest clones cover 6.9% of the sample. The study at large found these results: In both blood and tumor samples, TCR beta diversity was reported to be significantly higher in malignant tumors than in benign nodules.

No treatment had been received by any patient before thyroid surgery. The study retrospectively analysed patient clinical samples collected from the early 2010s to the late 2010s using T-cell receptor beta sequencing. This clone has only a few counts. Which antigen it targets is not known. Nothing much larger sits one base from this clone, and base qualities are not available. The receptor was derived from a female donor with papillary thyroid cancer or a benign thyroid nodule (not recorded which). Some clones in this sample may be carry-over from other donors' samples. The sequenced material came from blood.

The DNA is TGTGCCAGCTTTCTAGCGGTAGTAAATGAGCAGTTCTTC. It translates to CASFLAVVNEQFF. In this chain, TRBV12-3 or TRBV12-4 is recombined with TRBJ2-1; 7 bases in the junction line up with TRBD2. Trimming leaves V shorter by 8 bases and J shorter by 7 bases, with the junction holding 8 bases beyond the gene matches. Reading from cysteine to phenylalanine, the CDR3 counts 13 amino acids. Only the CDR3 DNA stays, 39 bases, in frame from base 1.